The 29 T cell receptor beta chains presented below share a single source sample, sequenced in a study of blood T cell repertoires in COVID-19 (dated by TCRdb to about 2020). The method behind the library was the immunoSEQ multiplex PCR assay. TCRdb obtained this table from immuneACCESS and retained in-frame rearrangements with V and J assigned. These tables miss some clones; where compared with another copy, unresolved V genes account for less than half of the shortfall, and the remainder is unexplained. Across this sample there are approximately 190,000 clones, with over 70% seen only once. Together, the top ten hold around 6.9% of the sample. Sequencing used peripheral blood. Receptor source: a man in his 60s with acute or convalescent COVID-19.

The chain has TRBV24-1 and TRBJ2-1; 8 bases align to TRBD2. This CDR3 spans 16 amino acids. The V gene's germline CDR1 is KGHDR and CDR2 SFDVKD. The V gene end was trimmed by 6 bases and the J gene end by 5 bases; junction bases not matched to a gene: 11. DNA of the CDR3: TGTGCCACCAGTCCTACTACTAGCGGAGAGGACAATGAGCAGTTCTTC. This gives the protein CATSPTTSGEDNEQFF.

The chain has TRBV6-5 and TRBJ2-3, with 7 positions matching TRBD2. The germline V gene has CDR1 MNHEY and CDR2 SVGAGI. The CDR3 has 14 residues. V lost 8 bases, J lost 2 bases, and 7 bases stayed unmatched. This CDR3 is CASLRDYYTDTQYF. CDR3 bases: TGTGCCAGCCTACGGGACTACTACACAGATACGCAGTATTTT.

The gene calls are TRBV3-1 (or the pseudogene TRBV3-2) and TRBJ1-4, with 7 positions matching TRBD1. V gave up 3 bases and J gave up 3 bases; unmatched junction bases: 4. From germline, CDR1 is LGHDT and CDR2 YNNKEL (reference sequence). The CDR3 runs to 15 residues. The CDR3 here is CASSQVGQPNEKLFF. The CDR3 DNA is TGTGCCAGCAGCCAGGTGGGACAGCCTAATGAAAAACTGTTTTTT.

There are a few counts of this clone. V usage is TRBV7-9 and J usage is TRBJ1-5; TRBD1 is a possible D gene (5 bases). CDR3 length equals 11 residues. Germline V gene data show CDR1 as SEHNR and CDR2 as FQNEAQ (reference sequence). Trimming left V 5 bases short and J 9 bases short, with 8 bases between. CDR3 nucleotide sequence: TGTGCCAGCAGCCCCGGGGGGCCCCAGCATTTT. Protein product: CASSPGGPQHF.

In regard to this clone: Other DNA sequences from this sample encode an identical CDR3 as well. This chain connects TRBV3-1 (or the pseudogene TRBV3-2) to TRBJ1-3; D not certain. Germline V gene lookup returns CDR1 LGHDT and CDR2 YNNKEL (reference sequence). V was cut by 0 bases and J by 0 bases, with 3 bases left in between. CDR3 length: 14 amino acids. CDR3 sequence (DNA): TGTGCCAGCAGCCAAGATAACTCTGGAAACACCATATATTTT. It yields the protein CASSQDNSGNTIYF.

This clone was detected once. V usage is TRBV11-3 and J usage is TRBJ2-6; possibly TRBD1 for D (6 bases). Looked up from germline, CDR1 is SGHNT and CDR2 is YENEEA. CDR3 size: 16 residues. V was trimmed by 1 base and J by 4 bases, leaving 11 bases between them. CDR3 loop: CASSLGWGTGANVLTF. The CDR3 bases are TGTGCCAGCAGCTTAGGGTGGGGGACAGGGGCCAACGTCCTGACTTTC. Variable domain in full (rest from reference TRBV11-3 and TRBJ2-6): EAGVVQSPRYKIIEKKQPVAFWCNPISGHNTLYWYLQNLGQGPELLIRYENEEAVDDSQLPKDRFSAERLKGVDSTLKIQPAELGDSAVYLCASSLGWGTGANVLTFGAGSRLTVL.

The rearrangement links TRBV7-2 to TRBJ1-2, with 11 bases lining up with TRBD1. Germline V gives CDR1 SGHTA, CDR2 FQGNSA. J lost 0 bases, V lost 5 bases, and 5 bases had no gene match. The CDR3 is 16 amino acids. CDR3 loop: CASSPWTGGPNYGYTF. The CDR3 bases are TGTGCCAGCAGCCCGTGGACAGGGGGCCCTAACTATGGCTACACCTTC.

This chain joins TRBV29-1 and TRBJ2-3; D is uncertain. The CDR3 loop spans 10 amino acids. The V gene's germline CDR1 is SQVTM and CDR2 ANQGSEA. Between the trimmed V and J ends, which lost 5 bases and 6 bases, there was a span of 6 bases. The chain's CDR3 is CSVSMDTQYF. The DNA of the CDR3 is TGCAGCGTTTCCATGGATACGCAGTATTTT.

The V and J genes are TRBV5-4 and TRBJ2-5; the match to TRBD1 covers 9 bases. The CDR3 is 14 residues long. Trimming at V came to 1 base and at J to 5 bases, leaving 3 bases not matched to a gene. CDR1 is SGHNT and CDR2 is YYREEE in the germline V gene (reference sequence). CDR3 DNA sequence: TGTGCCAGCAGCTTGCTGGACAGGGGCGAGACCCAGTACTTC. Residues: CASSLLDRGETQYF. Using reference TRBV5-4 and TRBJ2-5 for the parts outside the CDR3, the full variable domain is ETGVTQSPTHLIKTRGQQVTLRCSSQSGHNTVSWYQQALGQGPQFIFQYYREEENGRGNFPPRFSGLQFPNYSSELNVNALELDDSALYLCASSLLDRGETQYFGPGTRLLVL.

This chain uses TRBV9 with TRBJ2-2; 7 positions match TRBD2. Germline loops: CDR1 SGDLS, CDR2 YYNGEE. This CDR3 spans 17 amino acids. Unmatched junction bases numbered 5, after V lost 0 bases and J lost 0 bases. The CDR3 protein is CASSVEGLSSNTGELFF. As DNA, the CDR3 is TGTGCCAGCAGCGTAGAGGGACTATCCTCGAACACCGGGGAGCTGTTTTTT. The complete variable domain, with remaining parts taken from reference TRBV9 and TRBJ2-2, reads DSGVTQTPKHLITATGQRVTLRCSPRSGDLSVYWYQQSLDQGLQFLIQYYNGEERAKGNILERFSAQQFPDLHSELNLSSLELGDSALYFCASSVEGLSSNTGELFFGEGSRLTVL.

V gene TRBV5-1 combines with J gene TRBJ2-5; 11 bases are shared with TRBD2. J lost 2 bases, V lost 0 bases, and 6 bases had no gene match. This CDR3 spans 17 amino acids. Per germline, CDR1 SGHRS and CDR2 YFSETQ. This CDR3 is CASSLEAASGGQETQYF. DNA for the CDR3: TGCGCCAGCAGCTTGGAGGCGGCTAGCGGGGGGCAAGAGACCCAGTACTTC.

This clone was observed a handful of times. The rearrangement joins TRBV18 to TRBJ2-7; TRBD2 matches 10 bases. CDR3 length: 20 residues. Germline assignment: CDR1 KGHSH and CDR2 LQKENI. V dropped 3 bases and J dropped 0; count of bases not matched to a gene: 17. The DNA for the CDR3 is TGTGCCAGCTCACCTTCTTTATGGACTAGCGGATTCACTCTCTCCTACGAGCAGTACTTC. Its translation is CASSPSLWTSGFTLSYEQYF.

The chain recombines TRBV2 with TRBJ1-1, with 11 bases fitting TRBD1. V dropped 11 bases and J dropped 2; count of bases not matched to a gene: 10. The CDR3 sequence is 15 residues long. Germline CDR1 and CDR2: SNHLY and FYNNEI. CDR3 region: CAGSRTGGFNTEAFF. The CDR3 DNA sequence: TGTGCCGGCTCAAGGACAGGGGGCTTTAACACTGAAGCTTTCTTT.

This clone was observed a few times. The chain joins TRBV4-3 to TRBJ1-5; no clear D. The V gene's germline CDR1 is LGHNA and CDR2 YSLEER. The CDR3 is 15 amino acids. Trimming removed 1 base at V and 3 bases at J, with 10 bases between. Here the CDR3 reads CASSQGATTNQPQHF. In DNA form, the CDR3 reads TGCGCCAGCAGCCAAGGCGCGACTACCAATCAGCCCCAGCATTTT.

The chain has TRBV24-1 and TRBJ2-1; 8 bases match TRBD1. Germline assignment: CDR1 KGHDR and CDR2 SFDVKD. J gave up 2 bases and V 2 bases, and 10 bases lay outside the gene matches. The CDR3 is 18 residues long. Here the CDR3 reads CATSDSPHRGFAYNEQFF. For the CDR3, the DNA is TGTGCCACCAGTGATTCGCCCCACAGGGGGTTCGCCTACAATGAGCAGTTCTTC.

This chain links TRBV27 with TRBJ2-2; D ambiguous. CDR3 length equals 13 residues. Per the germline V gene, CDR1 is MNHEY and CDR2 is SMNVEV (reference sequence). Trimming removed 4 bases at V and 0 bases at J, with 3 bases between. CDR3 in DNA: TGTGCCAGCAGTTCCACGAACACCGGGGAGCTGTTTTTT. This codes for CASSSTNTGELFF.

The genes are TRBV9 and TRBJ1-1; D gene unclear. The V end lost 0 bases, the J end lost 2 bases, and 5 bases lay between the germline ends. Germline CDR1 SGDLS, CDR2 YYNGEE. CDR3 length: 13 residues. This chain's CDR3 is CASSVDLNTEAFF. For the CDR3, the DNA is TGTGCCAGCAGCGTAGACCTAAACACTGAAGCTTTCTTT.

CDR3 nucleotides: TGCGCCAGCAGTGATGGAGCGGGGGGGTACAATGAGCAGTTCTTC. This sequence encodes CASSDGAGGYNEQFF. The rearrangement uses TRBV10-2 and TRBJ2-1; 10 bases match TRBD2. The V and J ends lost 3 bases and 4 bases, in that order; junction bases with no gene match: 3. Germline V gene data show CDR1 as WSHSY and CDR2 as SAAADI. The CDR3 contains 15 residues.

The chain couples TRBV28 to TRBJ2-7, with 9 nucleotides matching TRBD1. The V and J ends lost 5 bases and 2 bases, in that order; junction bases with no gene match: 7. This CDR3 has 15 residues. Germline V CDR1 and CDR2: MDHEN, SYDVKM. CDR3 DNA sequence: TGTGCCAGCAGTCCGGGACAGGGAACCGCCTACGAGCAGTACTTC. It encodes CASSPGQGTAYEQYF. Variable domain in full (rest from reference TRBV28 and TRBJ2-7): DVKVTQSSRYLVKRTGEKVFLECVQDMDHENMFWYRQDPGLGLRLIYFSYDVKMKEKGDIPEGYSVSREKKERFSLILESASTNQTSMYLCASSPGQGTAYEQYFGPGTRLTVT.

V and J are TRBV27 and TRBJ1-5, with D unresolved. This CDR3 is built from 15 residues. V was shortened by 0 bases and J by 2 bases, with 8 bases between the two germline ends. The germline gives CDR1 MNHEY, CDR2 SMNVEV (reference sequence). The CDR3 nucleotides are TGTGCCAGCAGTTTATCCCCCCTTCGCAATCAGCCCCAGCATTTT. Its protein is CASSLSPLRNQPQHF.

This chain uses TRBV15 with TRBJ2-1; 13 bases map to TRBD2. Germline V gene sequence: CDR1 LNHNV, CDR2 YYDKDF (reference sequence). The CDR3 runs to 15 residues. The V segment lost 0 bases and the J segment 12 bases; nucleotides outside the gene matches: 5. CDR3: CATSREGTSGASQFF. The CDR3 DNA follows: TGTGCCACCAGCAGAGAGGGGACTAGCGGGGCATCGCAGTTCTTC. Drawing the rest from reference TRBV15 and TRBJ2-1, the complete variable domain is DAMVIQNPRYQVTQFGKPVTLSCSQTLNHNVMYWYQQKSSQAPKLLFHYYDKDFNNEADTPDNFQSRRPNTSFCFLDIRSPGLGDTAMYLCATSREGTSGASQFFGPGTRLTVL.

This sequence joins TRBV6-4 and TRBJ2-1; 9 bases map to TRBD2. The CDR3 totals 13 residues. The ends lost 6 bases at V and 7 bases at J; junction bases unmatched: 4. Germline values: CDR1 MRHNA, CDR2 SNTAGT. The CDR3 DNA is TGTGCCAGCAGCGGTAGCGGGAGAAATGAGCAGTTCTTC. It encodes CASSGSGRNEQFF.

The V call is TRBV15, the J call TRBJ2-2; 7 bases match TRBD1. J lost 0 bases, V lost 5 bases, and 12 bases had no gene match. From germline, CDR1 is LNHNV and CDR2 YYDKDF (reference sequence). This CDR3 region has 18 residues. CDR3 sequence reads: CATSATTGSLANTGELFF. In nucleotides, the CDR3 is TGTGCCACCAGCGCCACGACAGGGAGCCTAGCGAACACCGGGGAGCTGTTTTTT.

The chain has TRBV5-4 and TRBJ2-7, with D possibly matching TRBD2 (5 bases). Germline loops: CDR1 SGHNT, CDR2 YYREEE (reference sequence). CDR3 length: 12 amino acids. V was shortened by 3 bases and J by 6 bases, with 10 bases between the two germline ends. The CDR3 region is CASSSLAGEQYF. CDR3 in DNA: TGTGCCAGCAGCTCTCTAGCTGGCGAGCAGTACTTC.

As regards this clone: One end of the junction is discordant with germline, which a read error may explain. CDR3 region: CASREGQRNQPQHF. The CDR3 DNA reads as TGTGCCAGCAGGGAAGGACAGCGCAATCAGCCCCAGCATTTT. The chain couples TRBV6-1 to TRBJ1-5; D perhaps matches TRBD1 (6 bases). This CDR3 is built from 14 residues. The germline V gene encodes CDR1 MNHNS and CDR2 SASEGT.

The rearrangement uses TRBV2 and TRBJ2-1; no definite D call. CDR1 is SNHLY and CDR2 is FYNNEI in the germline V gene. The CDR3 is 15 amino acids. V was shortened by 4 bases and J by 0 bases, with 10 bases between the two germline ends. CDR3: CASSVSRYSYNEQFF. The CDR3 DNA reads TGTGCCAGCAGTGTTTCGCGATACTCCTACAATGAGCAGTTCTTC.

This clone came up a few times. This chain uses TRBV12-3 or TRBV12-4 with TRBJ1-2; D gene unclear. The CDR3 loop spans 13 amino acids. Between the trimmed V and J ends, which lost 6 bases and 5 bases, there was a span of 13 bases. The CDR3 is CASSPNDWYGYTF. Written as DNA, the CDR3 is TGTGCCAGCAGCCCCAATGACTGGTATGGCTACACCTTC.

A few counts support this clone. The CDR3 nucleotides read TGTGCCAGCAGCATACTAGGGACAGGCGACTACGAGCAGTACTTC. The encoded protein is CASSILGTGDYEQYF. The rearrangement uses TRBV5-6 and TRBJ2-7, with 8 positions matching TRBD1. CDR1 and CDR2 from the germline V gene are SGHDT and YYEEEE. This CDR3 comprises 15 residues. Trimming took 4 bases from V and 3 from J; bases not matched to a gene: 9.

The chain recombines TRBV29-1 with TRBJ1-3; 10 bases agree with TRBD1. Germline-derived CDR1 and CDR2 are SQVTM and ANQGSEA. This CDR3 has 14 residues. After removal of 6 bases from V and 8 bases from J, the junction contained 10 bases not matched to a gene. CDR3 nucleotides: TGCAGCGTGGTGACAGGGGGCGCTTGGGACACCATATATTTT. Its protein is CSVVTGGAWDTIYF.